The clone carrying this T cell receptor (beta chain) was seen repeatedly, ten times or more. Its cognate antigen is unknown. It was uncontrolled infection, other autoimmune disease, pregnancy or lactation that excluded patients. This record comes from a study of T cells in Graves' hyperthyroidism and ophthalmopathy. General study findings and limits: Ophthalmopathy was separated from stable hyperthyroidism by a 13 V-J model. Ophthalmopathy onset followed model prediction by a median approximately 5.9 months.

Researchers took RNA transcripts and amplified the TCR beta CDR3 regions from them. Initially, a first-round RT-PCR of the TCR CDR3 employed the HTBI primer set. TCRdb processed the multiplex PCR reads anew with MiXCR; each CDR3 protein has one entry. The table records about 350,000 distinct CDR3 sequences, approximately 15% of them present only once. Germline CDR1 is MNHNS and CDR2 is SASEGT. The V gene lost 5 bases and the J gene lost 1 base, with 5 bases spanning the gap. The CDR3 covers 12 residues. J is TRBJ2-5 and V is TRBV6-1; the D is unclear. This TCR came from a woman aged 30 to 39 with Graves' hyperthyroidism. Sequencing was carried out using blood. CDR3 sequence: CASSFLQETQYF. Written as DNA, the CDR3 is TGTGCCAGCAGTTTCCTCCAAGAGACCCAGTACTTC.